This T cell receptor (beta chain) stems from a study of cytotoxic CD8 clonotypes in ibrutinib-treated CLL. Study background: After a median of approximately 70 months, around 15 patients stayed remitted and about 12 progressed; responses had been partial in about 24 and complete in 2. Study-wide findings and caveats: The study found clonality rose at ibrutinib response, then fell toward baseline at progression. At baseline, clonality was higher than in age-matched healthy donors and correlated with CD8+ counts.

Between the trimmed V and J ends, which lost 4 bases and 5 bases, there was a span of 12 bases. The CDR3 extends over 12 amino acids. Germline V gives CDR1 SQVTM, CDR2 ANQGSEA. Points on this clone: Its antigen is currently unknown.

TCRdb keeps only in-frame clones here, not all; method: immunoSEQ multiplex PCR. The data show roughly 97,000 clones, about 72% seen once. Cryopreserved PBMCs were the source of around 2 micrograms of genomic DNA, which went to TCR beta libraries. This TCR was recovered from a human donor with chronic lymphocytic leukemia. Sequenced material: PBMCs, taken after 12 months of ibrutinib treatment. V usage is TRBV29-1 and J usage is TRBJ2-7; D might be TRBD2 (5 bases). CDR3 amino acids: CSVGGNSDEQYF. For the CDR3, the DNA is TGCAGCGTTGGTGGGAATAGCGACGAGCAGTACTTC.